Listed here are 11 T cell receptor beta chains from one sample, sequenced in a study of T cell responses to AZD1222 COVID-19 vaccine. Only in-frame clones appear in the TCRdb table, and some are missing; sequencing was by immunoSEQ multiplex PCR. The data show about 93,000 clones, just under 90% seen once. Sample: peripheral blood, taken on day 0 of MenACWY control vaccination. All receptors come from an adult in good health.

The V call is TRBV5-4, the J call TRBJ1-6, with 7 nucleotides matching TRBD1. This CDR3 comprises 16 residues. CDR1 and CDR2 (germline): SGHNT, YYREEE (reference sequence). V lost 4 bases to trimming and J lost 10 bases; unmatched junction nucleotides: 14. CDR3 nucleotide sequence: TGTGCCAGCAGCCCAGACAGGGAGGGCTTTTCCTCACCCCTCCACTTT. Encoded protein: CASSPDREGFSSPLHF.

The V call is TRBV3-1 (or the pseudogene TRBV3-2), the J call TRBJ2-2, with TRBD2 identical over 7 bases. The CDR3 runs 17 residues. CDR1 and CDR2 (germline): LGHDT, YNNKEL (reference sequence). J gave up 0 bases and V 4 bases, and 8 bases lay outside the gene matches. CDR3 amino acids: CASSPRGGVTNTGELFF. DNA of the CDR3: TGTGCCAGCAGCCCCCGGGGAGGGGTCACGAACACCGGGGAGCTGTTTTTT.

The chain's CDR3 is CASSLGWDTEAFF. Here the CDR3 DNA reads TGTGCCAGCAGCTTAGGGTGGGACACTGAAGCTTTCTTT. The chain uses TRBV7-2 and TRBJ1-1; D ambiguous. The germline CDR1 and CDR2 sequences are SGHTA and FQGNSA. The CDR3 has 13 residues. Trimming took 1 base from V and 3 from J, leaving 6 bases between them. Full variable domain (missing parts from reference TRBV7-2 and TRBJ1-1): GAGVSQSPSNKVTEKGKDVELRCDPISGHTALYWYRQSLGQGLEFLIYFQGNSAPDKSGLPSDRFSAERTGGSVSTLTIQRTQQEDSAVYLCASSLGWDTEAFFGQGTRLTVV.

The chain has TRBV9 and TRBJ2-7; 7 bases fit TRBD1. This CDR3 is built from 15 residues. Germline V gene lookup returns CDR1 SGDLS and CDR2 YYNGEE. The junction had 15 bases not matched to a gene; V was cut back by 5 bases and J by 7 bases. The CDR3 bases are TGTGCCAGCAGTGATAGACAGGGTAGTTCAGGAGAGCAGTACTTC. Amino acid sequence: CASSDRQGSSGEQYF.

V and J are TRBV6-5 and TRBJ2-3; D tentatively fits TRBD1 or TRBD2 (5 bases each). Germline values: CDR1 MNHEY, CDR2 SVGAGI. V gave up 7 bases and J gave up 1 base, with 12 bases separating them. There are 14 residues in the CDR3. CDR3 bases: TGTGCCAGCAATCAACTAGGGGGCACAGATACGCAGTATTTT. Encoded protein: CASNQLGGTDTQYF.

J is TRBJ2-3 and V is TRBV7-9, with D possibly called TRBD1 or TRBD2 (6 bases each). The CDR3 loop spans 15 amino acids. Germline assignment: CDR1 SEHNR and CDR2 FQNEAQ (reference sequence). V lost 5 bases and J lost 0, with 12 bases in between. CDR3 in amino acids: CASSGGHRSTDTQYF. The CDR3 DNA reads TGTGCCAGCAGCGGGGGGCACCGGAGCACAGATACGCAGTATTTT.

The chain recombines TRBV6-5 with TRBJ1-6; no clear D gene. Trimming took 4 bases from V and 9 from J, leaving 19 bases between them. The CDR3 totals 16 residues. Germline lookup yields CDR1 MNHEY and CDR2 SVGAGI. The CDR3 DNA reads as TGTGCCAGCAGTTTTAGGAGCGGCGCCCCTACTTCACCCCTCCACTTT. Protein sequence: CASSFRSGAPTSPLHF.

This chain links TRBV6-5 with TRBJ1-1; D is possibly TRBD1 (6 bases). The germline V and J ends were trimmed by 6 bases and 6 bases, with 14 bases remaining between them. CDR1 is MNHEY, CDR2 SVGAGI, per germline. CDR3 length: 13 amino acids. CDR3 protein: CASRPQGISEAFF. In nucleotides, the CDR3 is TGTGCCAGCAGGCCACAGGGAATATCTGAAGCTTTCTTT.

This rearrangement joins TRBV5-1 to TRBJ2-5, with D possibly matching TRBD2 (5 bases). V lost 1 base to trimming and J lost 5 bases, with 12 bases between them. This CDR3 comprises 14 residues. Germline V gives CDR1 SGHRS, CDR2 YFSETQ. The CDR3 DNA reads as TGCGCCAGCAGCTTGTCTGAGGGCCGGGAGACCCAGTACTTC. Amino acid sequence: CASSLSEGRETQYF.

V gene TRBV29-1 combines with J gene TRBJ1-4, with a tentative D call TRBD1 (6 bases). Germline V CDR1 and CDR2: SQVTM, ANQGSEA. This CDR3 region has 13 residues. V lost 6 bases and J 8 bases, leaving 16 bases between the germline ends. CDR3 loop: CSVVTGQEEKLFF. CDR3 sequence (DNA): TGCAGCGTCGTGACAGGTCAGGAAGAAAAACTGTTTTTT. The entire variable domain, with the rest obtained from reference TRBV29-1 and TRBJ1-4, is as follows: SAVISQKPSRDICQRGTSLTIQCQVDSQVTMMFWYRQQPGQSLTLIATANQGSEATYESGFVIDKFPISRPNLTFSTLTVSNMSPEDSSIYLCSVVTGQEEKLFFGSGTQLSVL.

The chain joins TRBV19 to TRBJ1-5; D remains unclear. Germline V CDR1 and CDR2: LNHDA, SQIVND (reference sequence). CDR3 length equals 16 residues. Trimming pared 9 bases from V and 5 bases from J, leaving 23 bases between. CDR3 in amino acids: CASQPLTVGLYQPQHF. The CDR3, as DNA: TGTGCCAGCCAACCTCTGACGGTCGGTCTCTATCAGCCCCAGCATTTT.